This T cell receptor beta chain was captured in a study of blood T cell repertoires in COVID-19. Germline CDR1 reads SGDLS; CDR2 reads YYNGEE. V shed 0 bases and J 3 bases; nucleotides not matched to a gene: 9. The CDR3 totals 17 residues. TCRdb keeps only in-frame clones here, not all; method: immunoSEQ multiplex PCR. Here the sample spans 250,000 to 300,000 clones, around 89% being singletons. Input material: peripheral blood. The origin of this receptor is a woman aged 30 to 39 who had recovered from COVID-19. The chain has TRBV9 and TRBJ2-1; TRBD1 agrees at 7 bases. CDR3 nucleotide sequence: TGTGCCAGCAGCGTAGGAGGAGACAGGGTCTTCTACAATGAGCAGTTCTTC. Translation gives CASSVGGDRVFYNEQFF. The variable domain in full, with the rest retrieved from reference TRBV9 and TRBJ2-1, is DSGVTQTPKHLITATGQRVTLRCSPRSGDLSVYWYQQSLDQGLQFLIQYYNGEERAKGNILERFSAQQFPDLHSELNLSSLELGDSALYFCASSVGGDRVFYNEQFFGPGTRLTVL.